The source of this TCR beta chain is a study of beta chain features in type 1 diabetes. Study as a whole: Patients did not differ from healthy donors in age, gender or cell yield. Regarding the study as a whole: For Type 1 diabetes patients, all four CD4+ subsets carried TCRB CDR3s that were moderately but significantly shorter.

Investigators reverse transcribed all isolated RNA, so they sequenced expressed TCRB transcripts. Repertoires were generated with immunoSEQ multiplex PCR, while TCRdb's copy carries only in-frame clones and drops some. The sample contains 620,000 or so clones, around 16% of which appear only once. The purity of all sorted populations exceeded 98%. As regards this clone: What it recognizes is unknown.

Germline values: CDR1 MNHEY, CDR2 SMNVEV (reference sequence). Trimming cost V 4 bases and J 0 bases, with 7 bases left between them. This CDR3 has 13 residues. Sequencing was done on a sample of naive CD4+ T cells from blood. The V and J genes are TRBV27 and TRBJ2-7; D not certain. This TCR came from a man between 18 and 29 years old in good health. The CDR3 DNA sequence: TGTGCCAGCAGTTCAACCTACTCCTACGAGCAGTACTTC. This encodes CASSSTYSYEQYF.